The next 15 T cell receptor beta chains were all read from a single sample in a study of graft-versus-host responses after intestinal transplantation. Method: immunoSEQ multiplex PCR; TCRdb's copy keeps in-frame clones and lacks some. The sample includes 90,000 to 95,000 clones, about 91% of them seen just once. These receptors have no identified antigens. Source: unstimulated CD8+ T cells sorted from spleen or lymph node cells, taken before intestinal transplant. These receptors were collected from a human donor who received an intestinal transplant.

The rearrangement joins TRBV19 to TRBJ2-7, with 8 bases that match TRBD2. Germline values: CDR1 LNHDA, CDR2 SQIVND (reference sequence). The CDR3 covers 16 residues. The junction had 8 bases not matched to a gene; V was cut back by 4 bases and J by 0 bases. The CDR3 spells CASSTRGGGSSYEQYF. The CDR3 DNA sequence: TGTGCCAGTAGTACCCGAGGCGGGGGGAGCTCCTACGAGCAGTACTTC.

The DNA of the CDR3 is TGTGCCAGCAGCTTAAACCCCCCGGGACTAGCGGGGCACACCGGGGAGCTGTTTTTT. This codes for CASSLNPPGLAGHTGELFF. The V and J genes are TRBV11-2 and TRBJ2-2, with 13 positions matching TRBD2. Germline V lookup: CDR1 SGHAT, CDR2 FQNNGV. Trimming cost V 2 bases and J 3 bases; bases outside gene matches: 9. This CDR3 is 19 amino acids long.

This clone was detected a few times. The chain employs TRBV4-3 and TRBJ2-7, with a weak D call TRBD2 (6 bases). Germline CDR1 reads LGHNA; CDR2 reads YSLEER. V lost 4 bases to trimming and J lost 3 bases, with 13 bases between them. This CDR3 has 14 residues. The CDR3 sequence: CASSPGRGGYEQYF. The CDR3 DNA is TGCGCCAGCAGCCCGGGGCGGGGCGGCTACGAGCAGTACTTC.

V is TRBV7-9 and J is TRBJ2-6; D call uncertain. Germline loops: CDR1 SEHNR, CDR2 FQNEAQ (reference sequence). The CDR3 covers 14 residues. The V and J ends lost 2 bases and 1 base respectively, with 3 bases between them. The CDR3 DNA reads TGTGCCAGCAGCTTACCGTCTGGGGCCAACGTCCTGACTTTC. This gives the protein CASSLPSGANVLTF.

This clone was counted between two and nine times. This chain connects TRBV2 to TRBJ2-7; 9 positions agree with TRBD2. The V gene's germline CDR1 is SNHLY and CDR2 FYNNEI. CDR3 length: 14 amino acids. V lost 7 bases, J lost 0 bases, and 4 bases stayed unmatched. The chain's CDR3 is CASTRGGASYEQYF. The CDR3 nucleotides read TGTGCCAGCACGCGGGGGGGGGCCTCCTACGAGCAGTACTTC.

The chain recombines TRBV27 with TRBJ2-3; D gene unclear. Trimming left V 4 bases short and J 5 bases short, with 10 bases between. Germline CDR1 is MNHEY and CDR2 is SMNVEV (reference sequence). The CDR3 is 13 amino acids. The CDR3: CASSYIGEDTQYF. The DNA of the CDR3 is TGTGCCAGCAGTTATATTGGAGAAGATACGCAGTATTTT.

The rearrangement joins TRBV12-5 to TRBJ1-6; D perhaps matches TRBD1 (6 bases). This CDR3 contains 17 residues. The V gene's germline CDR1 is LGHNT and CDR2 FRNRAP. The V and J ends lost 0 bases and 2 bases respectively, with 11 bases between them. The CDR3 region is CASGLVETGTYNSPLHF. The DNA for the CDR3 is TGTGCTAGTGGTTTGGTAGAAACAGGGACCTATAATTCACCCCTCCACTTT.

This chain links TRBV25-1 with TRBJ1-2; 8 nucleotides align to TRBD1. J gave up 6 bases and V 2 bases, and 5 bases lay outside the gene matches. The germline CDR1 and CDR2 sequences are MGHDK and SYGVNS. The CDR3 has 14 amino acids. The CDR3 loop is CASSEPGQVDGYTF. The CDR3 DNA reads as TGTGCCAGCAGTGAACCGGGACAGGTGGATGGCTACACCTTC.

A single count supports this clone. The CDR3 DNA reads TGTGCCATCAGGGACAGCGAGTATAGCAATCAGCCCCAGCATTTT. This sequence encodes CAIRDSEYSNQPQHF. The V call is TRBV10-3, the J call TRBJ1-5; weak D call: TRBD1 (6 bases). Trimming removed 6 bases at V and 0 bases at J, with 12 bases between. Germline V gives CDR1 ENHRY, CDR2 SYGVKD. This CDR3 region has 15 residues.

This clone was found a few times. V and J are TRBV6-5 and TRBJ2-3; a weak D match, TRBD2 (7 bases). This CDR3 region has 15 residues. CDR1 is MNHEY and CDR2 is SVGAGI in the germline V gene. Trimming took 4 bases from V and 4 from J, leaving 15 bases between them. The CDR3 nucleotides read TGTGCCAGCAGTTTTTCGGGGGGCCCCGCAGATACGCAGTATTTT. Protein: CASSFSGGPADTQYF.

This chain joins TRBV6-5 and TRBJ1-1, with 7 bases aligning to TRBD1. The CDR3 runs 14 residues. The junction had 7 bases not matched to a gene; V was cut back by 8 bases and J by 1 base. Per the germline V gene, CDR1 is MNHEY and CDR2 is SVGAGI. The CDR3 nucleotides read TGTGCCAGCGTCAGGGGGGCGGCGAACACTGAAGCTTTCTTT. This sequence encodes CASVRGAANTEAFF.

This sequence joins TRBV2 and TRBJ2-2; tentative D call: TRBD1 (5 bases). CDR1 and CDR2 from the germline V gene are SNHLY and FYNNEI. V lost 8 bases and J 4 bases, leaving 8 bases between the germline ends. The CDR3 sequence is 12 residues long. CDR3 coding DNA: TGTGCCAGCCTCGACAGCACCGGGGAGCTGTTTTTT. Amino acids: CASLDSTGELFF. Full variable domain (rest looked up from reference TRBV2 and TRBJ2-2): EPEVTQTPSHQVTQMGQEVILRCVPISNHLYFYWYRQILGQKVEFLVSFYNNEISEKSEIFDDQFSVERPDGSNFTLKIRSTKLEDSAMYFCASLDSTGELFFGEGSRLTVL.

The chain is built from TRBV7-9 and TRBJ2-1; 11 bases fit TRBD2. V was pared by 6 bases and J by 0 bases, with 4 bases of the junction left unmatched. The length of the CDR3 is 16 residues. Germline CDR1 is SEHNR and CDR2 is FQNEAQ (reference sequence). CDR3 in DNA: TGTGCCAGCAGTCCTAGCGGGGGGAGCTCCTACAATGAGCAGTTCTTC. As protein: CASSPSGGSSYNEQFF.

This sequence joins TRBV4-1 and TRBJ2-2; 9 bases align to TRBD1. V dropped 0 bases and J dropped 3; count of bases not matched to a gene: 8. CDR1 and CDR2 (germline): MGHRA, YSYEKL. The CDR3 has 18 amino acids. The chain's CDR3 is CASSQEGGDRVYTGELFF. The DNA of the CDR3 is TGCGCCAGCAGCCAAGAGGGTGGGGACAGGGTGTACACCGGGGAGCTGTTTTTT.

The chain combines TRBV12-5 with TRBJ1-5, with TRBD1 as a possible D gene (5 bases). V was clipped by 8 bases and J by 4 bases, with 21 bases between them. Germline CDR1 LGHNT, CDR2 FRNRAP. The CDR3 consists of 16 residues. CDR3 DNA sequence: TGTGCTAGTATGGGCGACTTCAGGGTTGCAAATCAGCCCCAGCATTTT. Translated: CASMGDFRVANQPQHF.